These 25 T cell receptor beta chains came from one sample sequenced in a study of cytomegalovirus exposure and HLA in healthy donors. In the PCR, 60 Vbeta and 13 Jbeta primers were used. TCRdb's table, derived via immunoSEQ multiplex PCR, lists solely in-frame clones and lacks some. The repertoire includes 110,000 to 150,000 clones, roughly 70% of them detected once, and over 6% sits in the top ten. Sequencing was performed on PBMCs. These receptors came from a young man in good health and CMV-seronegative.

J is TRBJ2-1 and V is TRBV6-5, with a weak D call TRBD2 (5 bases). The CDR3 extends over 15 amino acids. Trimming removed 6 bases at V and 1 base at J, with 13 bases between. CDR1 MNHEY and CDR2 SVGAGI come from the germline V gene. The CDR3 coding sequence is TGTGCCAGCAGCCCCGGTCCGGGATCCTACAATGAGCAGTTCTTC. Amino acid sequence: CASSPGPGSYNEQFF.

This clone came up a few times. The V gene is TRBV2, the J gene TRBJ2-7; 10 nucleotides line up with TRBD2. The germline CDR1 and CDR2 sequences are SNHLY and FYNNEI. Trimming cost V 7 bases and J 12 bases; bases outside gene matches: 9. The CDR3 is 12 residues long. The CDR3 region has the DNA TGTGCCAGCACCGGGACTAGCGAGATAGTGTACTTC. It translates to CASTGTSEIVYF.

This clone was seen a handful of times. The chain couples TRBV11-3 to TRBJ2-7; TRBD2 is a possible D gene (6 bases). The CDR3 spans 15 residues. Germline assignment: CDR1 SGHNT and CDR2 YENEEA. Trimming removed 5 bases from V and 0 bases from J, with 14 bases in between. In nucleotides, the CDR3 is TGTGCCAGCAGCGTACGGGACTCCCACTCCTACGAGCAGTACTTC. This codes for CASSVRDSHSYEQYF.

This clone was detected only once. This chain joins TRBV5-1 and TRBJ2-7; a weak D match, TRBD2 (7 bases). CDR1 is SGHRS, CDR2 YFSETQ, per germline. This CDR3 has 15 amino acids. V was clipped by 1 base and J by 1 base, with 12 bases between them. The CDR3 nucleotides are TGCGCCAGCAGCTTGCGGGGGGACAATTCCTACGAGCAGTACTTC. Translating gives CASSLRGDNSYEQYF.

This clone has just a few counts. This chain links TRBV30 with TRBJ1-2; D uncertain. V lost 3 bases and J lost 0, with 8 bases in between. The CDR3 is made up of 13 amino acids. Germline V gene lookup returns CDR1 GTSNPN and CDR2 SVGIG (reference sequence). In DNA, the CDR3 is TGTGCCTGGAGCCTAGGATCTAACTATGGCTACACCTTC. Amino acids: CAWSLGSNYGYTF.

V is TRBV19 and J is TRBJ2-3; maybe TRBD2 (6 bases). The germline V gene has CDR1 LNHDA and CDR2 SQIVND (reference sequence). The CDR3 extends over 14 amino acids. Trimming shortened V by 6 bases and J by 4 bases, and 14 bases separated the two germline ends. The CDR3 coding sequence is TGTGCCAGTAGCAGCGGGCCCGCATCAGATACGCAGTATTTT. This gives the protein CASSSGPASDTQYF.

The chain is built from TRBV9 and TRBJ2-3; 8 bases line up with TRBD2. CDR1 is SGDLS, CDR2 YYNGEE, per germline. Unmatched junction bases numbered 10, after V lost 0 bases and J lost 4 bases. CDR3 length: 17 amino acids. For the CDR3, the DNA is TGTGCCAGCAGCGTAGTGGGTAGCGGGAAATCAGCAGATACGCAGTATTTT. It yields the protein CASSVVGSGKSADTQYF.

V and J are TRBV7-8 and TRBJ2-3; possibly TRBD2 for D (5 bases). The germline V gene encodes CDR1 SGHVS and CDR2 FQNEAQ. This CDR3 is built from 14 residues. Deletions cut 1 base from V and 6 bases from J, with 11 bases between. CDR3 nucleotides: TGTGCCAGCAGCTTAGGAGGAAGAGGGGATACGCAGTATTTT. Translated: CASSLGGRGDTQYF.

V usage is TRBV7-2 and J usage is TRBJ2-7; D remains ambiguous. V lost 5 bases to trimming and J lost 6 bases, with 17 bases between them. The V gene's germline CDR1 is SGHTA and CDR2 FQGNSA. The CDR3 runs 14 residues. DNA for the CDR3: TGTGCCAGCAGCCCAACACGGCCCCACAGCGAGCAGTACTTC. It specifies CASSPTRPHSEQYF.

The rearrangement uses TRBV30 and TRBJ2-3; 14 bases line up with TRBD2. V was pared by 1 base and J by 10 bases, with 7 bases of the junction left unmatched. Germline CDR1 is GTSNPN and CDR2 is SVGIG (reference sequence). The CDR3 extends over 15 amino acids. CDR3 region: CAWSGPGLAGAAQYF. CDR3 DNA: TGTGCCTGGAGTGGACCGGGACTAGCGGGAGCGGCGCAGTATTTT.

This chain uses TRBV5-1 with TRBJ2-7; TRBD1 is a possible D gene (6 bases). This CDR3 is built from 12 residues. Germline assignment: CDR1 SGHRS and CDR2 YFSETQ. V was shortened by 5 bases and J by 4 bases, with 10 bases between the two germline ends. Here the CDR3 reads CASRRTGYEQYF. In nucleotides, the CDR3 is TGCGCCAGCAGGAGAACAGGGTACGAGCAGTACTTC.

This clone came up a few times. This sequence joins TRBV4-1 and TRBJ2-7; TRBD1 aligns across 8 bases. The V segment lost 3 bases and the J segment 3 bases; nucleotides outside the gene matches: 7. The germline V gene has CDR1 MGHRA and CDR2 YSYEKL. The CDR3 is 15 residues long. CDR3 nucleotides: TGCGCCAGCAGCCATAACGGACAGGGCGACTACGAGCAGTACTTC. Amino acid sequence: CASSHNGQGDYEQYF.

The rearrangement joins TRBV7-2 to TRBJ2-7, with no clear D. CDR1 SGHTA and CDR2 FQGNSA come from the germline V gene. CDR3 length: 14 amino acids. The V gene lost 3 bases and the J gene lost 1 base, with 10 bases spanning the gap. This CDR3 is CASSLARSSYEQYF. In DNA form, the CDR3 reads TGTGCCAGCAGCTTGGCCAGGTCGTCCTACGAGCAGTACTTC.

The rearrangement links TRBV28 to TRBJ2-7; 11 nucleotides match TRBD2. CDR1 and CDR2 (germline): MDHEN, SYDVKM. The V gene end was trimmed by 6 bases and the J gene end by 7 bases; junction bases not matched to a gene: 11. This CDR3 contains 15 residues. The CDR3 DNA reads as TGTGCCAGCAGCGACCCGGGACTAGCGGCTGTGGAGCAGTACTTC. Translating it yields CASSDPGLAAVEQYF.

The V gene is TRBV5-4, the J gene TRBJ2-1; D might be TRBD2 (6 bases). CDR1 SGHNT and CDR2 YYREEE come from the germline V gene (reference sequence). The CDR3 has 16 residues. The V end lost 0 bases, the J end lost 0 bases, and 10 bases lay between the germline ends. The CDR3 loop is CASSLGGGSSYNEQFF. For the CDR3, the DNA is TGTGCCAGCAGCTTGGGTGGGGGGAGCTCCTACAATGAGCAGTTCTTC.

The CDR3 bases are TGTGCCAGCAGTTACTTCCGGGACAGGGACAATGAGCAGTTCTTC. This codes for CASSYFRDRDNEQFF. This chain uses TRBV6-5 with TRBJ2-1, with 9 bases that match TRBD1. The CDR3 consists of 15 residues. Germline CDR1 reads MNHEY; CDR2 reads SVGAGI. V gave up 1 base and J gave up 5 bases; unmatched junction bases: 3.

The chain links TRBV11-3 to TRBJ2-2; TRBD1 is a possible D gene (7 bases). The CDR3 runs to 17 residues. The V end lost 5 bases, the J end lost 1 base, and 17 bases lay between the germline ends. The germline gives CDR1 SGHNT, CDR2 YENEEA. This CDR3 is CASSQRTGGLNTGELFF. The CDR3 nucleotides are TGTGCCAGCAGCCAGCGGACAGGAGGGTTGAACACCGGGGAGCTGTTTTTT.

The CDR3 DNA follows: TGTGCCAGCAGCTTTGGACTACCGGAGGAGACCCAGTACTTC. This encodes CASSFGLPEETQYF. V gene TRBV5-4 combines with J gene TRBJ2-5; a weak D match, TRBD2 (6 bases). The CDR3 totals 14 residues. Trimming removed 2 bases at V and 5 bases at J, with 13 bases between. Germline loops: CDR1 SGHNT, CDR2 YYREEE (reference sequence).

The chain is built from TRBV7-8 and TRBJ2-7, with 8 bases that match TRBD1. In germline, CDR1 is SGHVS, CDR2 FQNEAQ. V gave up 4 bases and J gave up 2 bases; unmatched junction bases: 4. This CDR3 region has 14 residues. DNA of the CDR3: TGTGCCAGCAGCTCTACAGGGGGGCCCTACGAGCAGTACTTC. Its protein product is CASSSTGGPYEQYF.

This clone turned up a few times. The J gene is TRBJ1-6, the V gene TRBV30; D might be TRBD1 (6 bases). Trimming removed 5 bases from V and 2 bases from J, with 13 bases in between. Germline CDR1 GTSNPN, CDR2 SVGIG (reference sequence). CDR3 size: 15 residues. The CDR3: CAWGGGPTYNSPLHF. DNA of the CDR3: TGTGCCTGGGGGGGCGGACCCACCTATAATTCACCCCTCCACTTT.

The table lists this clone with a few counts. V gene TRBV5-1 combines with J gene TRBJ2-3; 14 bases fit TRBD2. Germline V gives CDR1 SGHRS, CDR2 YFSETQ. The CDR3 runs 19 residues. With 0 bases clipped from V and 3 bases from J, the junction kept 9 bases outside the gene matches. CDR3: CASSLATSGRAGRTDTQYF. CDR3 DNA sequence: TGCGCCAGCAGCTTGGCGACTAGCGGGAGGGCCGGGAGGACAGATACGCAGTATTTT.

This clone was recorded once. CDR3 residues: CASSLSGGANYEQYF. The CDR3 coding sequence is TGTGCCAGCAGCTTAAGTGGGGGGGCTAACTACGAGCAGTACTTC. This rearrangement joins TRBV7-3 to TRBJ2-7, with D perhaps matching TRBD2 (7 bases). There are 15 residues in the CDR3. Trimming removed 1 base at V and 3 bases at J, with 13 bases between. Germline V gives CDR1 SGHTA, CDR2 FQGTGA.

The chain couples TRBV19 to TRBJ1-2; D possibly corresponds to TRBD1 (6 bases). V lost 3 bases to trimming and J lost 2 bases, with 19 bases between them. Germline assignment: CDR1 LNHDA and CDR2 SQIVND (reference sequence). The CDR3 length is 17 residues. The CDR3: CASSMKKTGLDNYGYTF. The CDR3 DNA reads TGTGCCAGTAGTATGAAAAAGACAGGTCTGGACAACTATGGCTACACCTTC. The whole variable domain, remainder taken from reference TRBV19 and TRBJ1-2, is DGGITQSPKYLFRKEGQNVTLSCEQNLNHDAMYWYRQDPGQGLRLIYYSQIVNDFQKGDIAEGYSVSREKKESFPLTVTSAQKNPTAFYLCASSMKKTGLDNYGYTFGSGTRLTVV.

The chain employs TRBV18 and TRBJ1-4, with TRBD1 matching over 8 bases. The germline CDR1 and CDR2 sequences are KGHSH and LQKENI. Losses at the gene ends were 4 bases for V and 5 bases for J; bases not matched to a gene: 6. CDR3 size: 15 residues. DNA of the CDR3: TGTGCCAGCTCACGTCCGGGACAGGAGAATGAAAAACTGTTTTTT. Translated, it gives CASSRPGQENEKLFF.

The chain couples TRBV28 to TRBJ1-2; tentative D call: TRBD1 (5 bases). V was shortened by 4 bases and J by 7 bases, with 13 bases between the two germline ends. The CDR3 sequence is 13 residues long. Germline V lookup: CDR1 MDHEN, CDR2 SYDVKM. CDR3 region: CASSWQGTRGYTF. In nucleotides, the CDR3 is TGTGCCAGCAGTTGGCAGGGTACACGTGGCTACACCTTC.